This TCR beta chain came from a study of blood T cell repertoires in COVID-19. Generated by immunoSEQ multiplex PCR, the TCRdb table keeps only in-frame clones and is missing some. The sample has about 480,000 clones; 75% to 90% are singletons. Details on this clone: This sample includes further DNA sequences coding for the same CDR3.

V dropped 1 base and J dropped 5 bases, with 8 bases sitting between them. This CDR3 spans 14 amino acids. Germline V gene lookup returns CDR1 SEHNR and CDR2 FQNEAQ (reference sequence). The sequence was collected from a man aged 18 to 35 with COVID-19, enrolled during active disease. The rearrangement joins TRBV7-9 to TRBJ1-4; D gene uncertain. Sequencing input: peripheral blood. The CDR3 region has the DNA TGTGCCAGCAGCTTAGGAGCGGGAAATGAAAAACTGTTTTTT. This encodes CASSLGAGNEKLFF.